Listed below are T cell receptor beta chains from one sample, sequenced in a study of blood T cell repertoires in COVID-19. The repertoire was sequenced with immunoSEQ multiplex PCR; TCRdb's copy has only in-frame clones and lacks some. The repertoire has tens of thousands of clones, about 90% of them found once; the top ten carry roughly 3.1%. The sample taken for sequencing was peripheral blood. Receptors were obtained from a woman aged 45-59 years with COVID-19, enrolled during active disease. The CDR3 runs from the conserved cysteine through the conserved F or W. Each record gives: V gene, CDR3 length, J gene, D gene, clone size, CDR3 DNA, CDR3 protein. The D gene is left open where the match is weak. A row's size may be missing; if present it is once, few, many or a size class.

>TRBV24-1|15|TRBJ2-1|TRBD1|.
TGTGCCACCAGTGATCAACCGGGACAGTCGAGTGAGCAGTTCTTC
CATSDQPGQSSEQFF
>TRBV19|16|TRBJ2-6|.|.
TGTGCCAGTAGAAGATCAGGGAAGGCTGGGGCCAACGTCCTGACTTTC
CASRRSGKAGANVLTF
>TRBV5-1|14|TRBJ2-2|.|.
TGCGCCAGCACCCCCGGGACGAACACCGGGGAGCTGTTTTTT
CASTPGTNTGELFF
>TRBV19|14|TRBJ2-7|TRBD2|few
TGTGCCAGTAGTAGCGGGAGATTATCCTACGAGCAGTACTTC
CASSSGRLSYEQYF
>TRBV7-9|15|TRBJ1-2|.|.
TGTGCCAGCAGCTTAGCCCCGACACAGGGTTATGGCTACACCTTC
CASSLAPTQGYGYTF
>TRBV10-3|16|TRBJ1-1|.|.
TGTGCCACCGTCAGGGGACCCCTCCCCATGAACACTGAAGCTTTCTTT
CATVRGPLPMNTEAFF
>TRBV7-8|17|TRBJ2-1|TRBD2|.
TGTGCCAGCAGCGGCTCCCTAGCGGGGAGCTCCTACAATGAGCAGTTCTTC
CASSGSLAGSSYNEQFF
>TRBV6-2/TRBV6-3|14|TRBJ2-1|.|.
TGTGCCAGCAGTTACTCTAGCGGCTACAATGAGCAGTTCTTC
CASSYSSGYNEQFF
>TRBV18|16|TRBJ1-5|TRBD1|.
TGTGCCAGCTCACTGGACAGGGTTGGTAGCAATCAGCCCCAGCATTTT
CASSLDRVGSNQPQHF
>TRBV5-4|14|TRBJ2-1|.|.
TGTGCCAGCAGCCTAATACAGGGCCCGAATGAGCAGTTCTTC
CASSLIQGPNEQFF
>TRBV6-2/TRBV6-3|11|TRBJ1-3|.|.
TGTGCCAGCAGTTACGGGAGAACCATATATTTT
CASSYGRTIYF
>TRBV4-1|15|TRBJ2-1|TRBD2|few
TGCGCCAGCAGCCGGGGACTAGCGGGAGAGGATGAGCAGTTCTTC
CASSRGLAGEDEQFF
>TRBV6-6|13|TRBJ2-1|TRBD1|.
TGTGCCAGCAGGGGAACAGGGGCAAATGAGCAGTTCTTC
CASRGTGANEQFF
>TRBV4-2|14|TRBJ2-2|.|.
TGTGCCAGTAGGGGGGGAGTGCGAACCGGGGAGCTGTTTTTT
CASRGGVRTGELFF
>TRBV5-1|17|TRBJ1-4|TRBD1|.
TGCGCCAGCAGCTCCACAGAAACACAGGGGACAACTGAAAAACTGTTTTTT
CASSSTETQGTTEKLFF
>TRBV29-1|12|TRBJ2-5|.|.
TGCAGCGTTGGAGGGATCCAAGAGACCCAGTACTTC
CSVGGIQETQYF
>TRBV11-3|14|TRBJ1-1|TRBD1|.
TGTGCCAGCAGCTTATCCCCGGGACAGGGTGAAGCTTTCTTT
CASSLSPGQGEAFF
>TRBV6-1|14|TRBJ1-5|TRBD1|.
TGTGCCAGCAGTGAAAACAGGGGGTCTCAGCCCCAGCATTTT
CASSENRGSQPQHF
>TRBV6-5|14|TRBJ2-2|TRBD2|.
TGTGCCAGCAGGTTGGCGGGAGGAACCGGGGAGCTGTTTTTT
CASRLAGGTGELFF
>TRBV28|15|TRBJ2-7|TRBD1|.
TGTGCCAGCAGTTTACCCGGGACAGCCACCTACGAGCAGTACTTC
CASSLPGTATYEQYF
>TRBV7-9|16|TRBJ2-5|TRBD2|.
TGTGCCAGCAGCTTAGGGAGGCCGGCGGGGGAGGAGACCCAGTACTTC
CASSLGRPAGEETQYF
>TRBV7-2|14|TRBJ2-4|TRBD1|.
TGTGCCAGCAGTTCCTTCGACAGGGCGAACATTCAGTACTTC
CASSSFDRANIQYF
>TRBV7-8|14|TRBJ2-7|TRBD2|.
TGTGCCAGCAGCTCCACTAGCGGTCCCTACGAGCAGTACTTC
CASSSTSGPYEQYF
>TRBV9|14|TRBJ2-2|.|few
TGTGCCAGCAGTGGAGGGGGCGACACCGGGGAGCTGTTTTTT
CASSGGGDTGELFF
>TRBV4-1|15|TRBJ2-7|TRBD1|.
TGCGCCAGCAGCCAAGCACCGGGACAGATATACGAGCAGTACTTC
CASSQAPGQIYEQYF
>TRBV7-8|15|TRBJ2-7|TRBD2|.
TGTGCCAGCAGCTTACGGATAGCGGGATCGGGGGAGCAGTACTTC
CASSLRIAGSGEQYF
>TRBV6-1|15|TRBJ2-7|TRBD2|once
TGTGCCAGCAGTGAACTCACTAGCGGGAGAGGCGAGCAGTACTTC
CASSELTSGRGEQYF
>TRBV19|14|TRBJ2-2|.|.
TGTGCCAGTAAGGACAGCTTACTCACCGGGGAGCTGTTTTTT
CASKDSLLTGELFF
>TRBV20-1|11|TRBJ1-2|.|once
TGCAGTGCGTGGGGGGTAGGTGGCTACACCTTC
CSAWGVGGYTF
>TRBV23-1|15|TRBJ1-6|.|.
TGCGCCAGCAGTTCCCCGGGACTCGCCGGGGTCCCCCTCCACTTT
CASSSPGLAGVPLHF
>TRBV25-1|12|TRBJ1-2|TRBD1|.
TGTGCCAGCAGTCTTCAGGGGGTAGGCTACACCTTC
CASSLQGVGYTF
>TRBV29-1|12|TRBJ1-2|.|.
TGCAGCGTGCTTGGGTGGGACTTAGGCTACACCTTC
CSVLGWDLGYTF
>TRBV18|12|TRBJ2-7|.|.
TGTGCCAGCTCTCCCGGACAGCCGGAGCAGTACTTC
CASSPGQPEQYF
>TRBV7-2|14|TRBJ1-5|.|.
TGTGCCAGCAGTCAGCCGGGGTTAAATCAGCCCCAGCATTTT
CASSQPGLNQPQHF
>TRBV6-5|13|TRBJ1-1|.|.
TGTGCCAGCAACAACAGGGTGAACACTGAAGCTTTCTTT
CASNNRVNTEAFF
>TRBV7-9|16|TRBJ2-1|TRBD2|once
TGTGCCAGCAGCTCGTTTCTAGCGGGCGACGACAATGAGCAGTTCTTC
CASSSFLAGDDNEQFF
>TRBV9|14|TRBJ1-1|TRBD1|few
TGTGCCAGCAGCCCGGGACAGCTAAACACTGAAGCTTTCTTT
CASSPGQLNTEAFF
>TRBV25-1|15|TRBJ2-2|.|.
TGTGCCAGCAGTCCCCGGGACAAGAACACCGGGGAGCTGTTTTTT
CASSPRDKNTGELFF
>TRBV15|14|TRBJ2-7|.|once
TGTGCCACCAGCAGTCCCGTCAGCTCCTACGAGCAGTACTTC
CATSSPVSSYEQYF
>TRBV12-3/TRBV12-4|13|TRBJ1-6|.|.
TGTGCCAGCAGTTCTCGCCTAAATTCACCCCTCCACTTT
CASSSRLNSPLHF
>TRBV19|16|TRBJ1-2|TRBD1|.
TGTGCCAGTAGTACTTTTGGGACAGGATCTAACTATGGCTACACCTTC
CASSTFGTGSNYGYTF
>TRBV11-3|13|TRBJ2-1|.|.
TGTGCCAGCAGCCTAATGCCCTACAATGAGCAGTTCTTC
CASSLMPYNEQFF
>TRBV4-2|16|TRBJ2-7|TRBD1|once
TGTGCCAGCAGCCAGGTTCTGGGACAGGCGCCCTACGAGCAGTACTTC
CASSQVLGQAPYEQYF